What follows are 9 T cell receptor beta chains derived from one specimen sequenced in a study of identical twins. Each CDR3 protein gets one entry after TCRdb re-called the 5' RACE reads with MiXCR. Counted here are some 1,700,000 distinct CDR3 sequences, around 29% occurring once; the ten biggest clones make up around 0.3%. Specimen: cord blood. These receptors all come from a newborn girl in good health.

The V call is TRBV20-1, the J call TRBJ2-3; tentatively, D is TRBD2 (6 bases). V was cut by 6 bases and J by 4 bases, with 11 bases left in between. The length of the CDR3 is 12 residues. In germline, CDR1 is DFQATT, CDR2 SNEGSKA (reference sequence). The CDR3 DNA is TGCAGTGCGGCGACTAGTCCAGATACGCAGTATTTT. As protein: CSAATSPDTQYF.

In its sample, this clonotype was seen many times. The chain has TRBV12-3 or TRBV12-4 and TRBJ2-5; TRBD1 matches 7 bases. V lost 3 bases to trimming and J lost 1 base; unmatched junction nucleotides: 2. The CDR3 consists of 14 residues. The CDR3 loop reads CASSLNRGQETQYF. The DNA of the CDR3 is TGTGCCAGCAGTTTGAACAGGGGCCAAGAGACCCAGTACTTC.

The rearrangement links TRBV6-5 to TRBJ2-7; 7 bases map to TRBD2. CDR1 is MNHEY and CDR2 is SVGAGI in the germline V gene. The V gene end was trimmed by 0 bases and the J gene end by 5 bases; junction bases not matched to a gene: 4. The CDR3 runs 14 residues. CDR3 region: CASSYSVGRNEQYF. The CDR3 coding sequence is TGTGCCAGCAGTTACTCTGTCGGGAGGAACGAGCAGTACTTC.

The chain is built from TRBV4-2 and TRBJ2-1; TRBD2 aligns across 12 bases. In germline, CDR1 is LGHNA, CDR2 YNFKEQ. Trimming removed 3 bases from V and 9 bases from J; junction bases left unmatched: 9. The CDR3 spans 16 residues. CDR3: CASSQPTSGSNFEQFF. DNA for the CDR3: TGTGCCAGCAGCCAGCCGACTAGCGGGAGTAATTTTGAGCAGTTCTTC.

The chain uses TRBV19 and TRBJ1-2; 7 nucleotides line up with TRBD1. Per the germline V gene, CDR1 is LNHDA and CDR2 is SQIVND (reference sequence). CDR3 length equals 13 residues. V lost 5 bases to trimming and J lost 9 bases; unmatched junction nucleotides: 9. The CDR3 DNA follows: TGTGCCAGTAGTTCCCTCAGACAGGGAAGCTACACCTTC. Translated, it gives CASSSLRQGSYTF.

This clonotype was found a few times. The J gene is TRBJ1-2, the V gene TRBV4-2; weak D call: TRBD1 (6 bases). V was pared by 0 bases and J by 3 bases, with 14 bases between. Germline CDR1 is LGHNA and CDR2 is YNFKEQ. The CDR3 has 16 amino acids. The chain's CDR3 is CASSQDSGTLHYGYTF. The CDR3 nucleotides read TGTGCCAGCAGCCAAGATTCTGGGACACTTCACTATGGCTACACCTTC.

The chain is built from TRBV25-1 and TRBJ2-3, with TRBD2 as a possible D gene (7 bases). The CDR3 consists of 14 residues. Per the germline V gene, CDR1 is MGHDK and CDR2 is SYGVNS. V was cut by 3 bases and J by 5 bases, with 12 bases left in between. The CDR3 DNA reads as TGTGCCAGCAGTGAGGGGGGGGGCGTAGATACGCAGTATTTT. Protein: CASSEGGGVDTQYF.

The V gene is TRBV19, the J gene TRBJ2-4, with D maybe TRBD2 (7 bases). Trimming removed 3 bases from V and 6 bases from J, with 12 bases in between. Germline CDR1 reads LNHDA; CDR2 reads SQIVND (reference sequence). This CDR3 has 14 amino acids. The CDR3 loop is CASSIGGAGNIQYF. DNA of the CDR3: TGTGCCAGTAGTATTGGGGGGGCTGGAAACATTCAGTACTTC.

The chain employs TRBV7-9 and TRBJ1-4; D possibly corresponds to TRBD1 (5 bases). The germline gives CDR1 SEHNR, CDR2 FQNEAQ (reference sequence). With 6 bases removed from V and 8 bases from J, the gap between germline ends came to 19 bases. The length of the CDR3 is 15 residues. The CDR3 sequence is CASSFIGTGGEKLFF. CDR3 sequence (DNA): TGTGCCAGCAGTTTCATCGGGACCGGTGGGGAAAAACTGTTTTTT.